This T cell receptor beta chain emerged from a study of T cell responses to AZD1222 COVID-19 vaccine. Here immunoSEQ multiplex PCR was the method, and the copy in TCRdb shows in-frame clones only, minus some. This sample has just under 95,000 clones, with approximately 90% found just once. Study outcomes and limitations: Clonal diversity was possibly underestimated; the donors were predominantly white British and more often female. At baseline, just 6 or 7 AZD1222 recipients tested seropositive. Spike was spanned by vaccine-associated CD4 TCRs, with dominance at 160-218 and 743-854.

With respect to this clone: The antigen is undetermined.

The CDR3 is 15 amino acids. Germline V gives CDR1 SGHDT, CDR2 YYEEEE. V lost 4 bases to trimming and J lost 4 bases; unmatched junction nucleotides: 7. The sequence was collected from an adult in good health. The chain joins TRBV5-6 to TRBJ2-1, with 8 bases that match TRBD1. Sequencing was performed on peripheral blood, taken on day 0 of AZD1222 vaccination. The CDR3: CASSPGQGRYNEQFF. CDR3 DNA sequence: TGTGCCAGCAGCCCAGGACAGGGAAGGTACAATGAGCAGTTCTTC.